This T cell receptor beta chain was captured in a study of T-cell reconstitution after alpha-beta-depleted transplantation in children (dated by TCRdb to about 2016). Concerning the study at large: Using TCR repertoire profiling, the study quantitatively followed how T-cell immune reconstitution unfolded in children after TCRalphabeta/CD19-depleted allogeneic hematopoietic cell transplantation.

Taken with the paper, the label for treatment or condition translates to: allogeneic hematopoietic cell transplantation with graft depleted of TCRalphabeta T cells and CD19 B cells. The transplant recipients were children given TCRalphabeta/CD19-depleted allogeneic hematopoietic cell grafts. The research as a whole found: In some patients, the high TCRbeta diversity seen at day 60 was put down to recipient T cells and intrathymic progenitors that had survived conditioning. The apparently early alphabetaT-cell count recovery about two months after transplant was reportedly dependent on only several hundred rapidly expanded clones derived from non-depleted graft cells. Over the following months the frequencies of hyperexpanded clones went down, and after one year T-cell counts and TCRbeta diversity were mostly credited to newly produced T cells.

At the junction V is shortened by 5 bases and J by 3 bases, with 14 bases in between. The CDR3 contains 14 residues, cysteine and phenylalanine counted. Kept here is only the CDR3 DNA, which spans 42 bases and is read in frame from base 1. Via the germline V gene, CDR1 is ENHRY and CDR2 SYGVKD. As for this clonotype: No antigen is known for it. It has no much larger one-base neighbor in the sample; base qualities were not kept.

Library method: PCR. The reads were generated on an Illumina HiSeq 2500. To normalize quantification of the TCRbeta repertoire, the TCR libraries were built with molecular barcoding that relied on unique molecular identifiers. TCRdb reprocessing: public reads trimmed at Q25 with fastp, clones called with MiXCR, in-frame beta chains kept. CDR3 protein duplicates are merged, each entry listing the most common genes and DNA. The sample table records over 120,000 distinct CDR3 sequences; more than 8% of these occur just once. The top ten clones comprise less than 20% of the sample. The V and J segments used are TRBV10-3 and TRBJ2-7; the D call could be TRBD1 or TRBD2, with each sharing 7 bases. The sample here was PBMCs, mostly from graft donor cells, taken 180 days after TCRalphabeta/CD19-depleted stem cell transplant. This sequence originates from a female patient aged 2-9 years who had a stem cell transplant for congenital amegakaryocytic thrombocytopenia, so the T cells may come from the graft donor. The DNA sequence is TGTGCCATCAGTAGCGGGACAGTTGACTACGAGCAGTACTTC. It is translated as CAISSGTVDYEQYF.